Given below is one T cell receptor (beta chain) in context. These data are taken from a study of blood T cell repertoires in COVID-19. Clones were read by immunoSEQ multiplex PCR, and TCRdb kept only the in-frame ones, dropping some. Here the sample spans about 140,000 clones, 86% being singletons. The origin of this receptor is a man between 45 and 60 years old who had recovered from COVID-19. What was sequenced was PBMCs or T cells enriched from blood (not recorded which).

The CDR3 DNA reads as TGTGCCAGCGGGGGACAGGGAACCCGTTATGGCTACACCTTC. It yields the protein CASGGQGTRYGYTF. This rearrangement joins TRBV2 to TRBJ1-2, with 9 bases matching TRBD1. From germline, CDR1 is SNHLY and CDR2 FYNNEI. The CDR3 has 14 residues. The junction had 9 bases not matched to a gene; V was cut back by 8 bases and J by 5 bases.